The rows below give T cell receptor beta chains drawn from one sample of a study of T cells in placental villitis. Libraries were prepared by immunoSEQ multiplex PCR; TCRdb keeps only in-frame clonotypes and omits some of them. The sample yields 6,000 to 8,000 clones, about 77% seen once. The sequenced sample consisted of placental tissue containing maternal and fetal cells. The receptors originated from a human patient with infectious villitis; the placental T cells may come from both mother and fetus. The CDR3 runs from the conserved cysteine through the conserved F or W. D genes are given only for firm matches. Rows give clone size only sometimes, using once, few, many, or a class for an expanded clone.

d_gene	v_gene	j_gene	abundance	CDR3nt	CDR3aa
-	TRBV7-2	TRBJ2-7	-	TGTGCCAACAGCTCCCATGTGGCCTCCTACGAGCAGTACTTC	CANSSHVASYEQYF
-	TRBV11-3	TRBJ2-2	-	TGTGCCAGCAGCTTGGGGGGGCTTAACACCGGGGAGCTGTTTTTT	CASSLGGLNTGELFF
-	TRBV2	TRBJ1-3	-	TGTGTCAGCAGCGGGACTTCCTACTCTGGAAACACCATATATTTT	CVSSGTSYSGNTIYF
-	TRBV5-1	TRBJ2-2	-	TGCGCCAGCAGCGTGGGGCAGCCGAACACCGGGGAGCTGTTTTTT	CASSVGQPNTGELFF
TRBD1	TRBV3-1/TRBV3-2	TRBJ1-1	-	TGTGCCAGCAGCCAACAGGGGGAGGACACTGAAGCTTTCTTT	CASSQQGEDTEAFF
TRBD1	TRBV6-2/TRBV6-3	TRBJ1-5	-	TGTGCCAGCAGTCCCGGACAGGGCCCGGCTAGCAATCAGCCCCAGCATTTT	CASSPGQGPASNQPQHF
-	TRBV2	TRBJ1-3	-	TGTGCCAGCAGTGAAGGGCCCAGCTCTGGAAACACCATATATTTT	CASSEGPSSGNTIYF
-	TRBV20-1	TRBJ1-1	once	TGCAGTGCTAGTTATGGGGGTGGGGGCACTGAAGCTTTCTTT	CSASYGGGGTEAFF
-	TRBV4-3	TRBJ1-1	-	TGCGCCAGCAGGATGGATTTTTACGCTGAAGCTTTCTTT	CASRMDFYAEAFF
TRBD2	TRBV19	TRBJ2-1	-	TGTGCCAGTAGTATCGGGAGGCTAGCGGTCTACAATGAGCAGTTCTTC	CASSIGRLAVYNEQFF
TRBD2	TRBV24-1	TRBJ2-1	once	TGTGCCACCAGTGATCCTTCGTCGGGGACTAGCGGGGGCCTTAACAATGAGCAGTTCTTC	CATSDPSSGTSGGLNNEQFF
-	TRBV30	TRBJ1-2	-	TGTGCCTGGAGAGGGCAGGCTAACTATGGCTACACCTTC	CAWRGQANYGYTF
TRBD2	TRBV25-1	TRBJ2-2	-	TGTGCCAGCAGTGGGGCGACTAGCGGGAACACCGGGGAGCTGTTTTTT	CASSGATSGNTGELFF
TRBD2	TRBV7-3	TRBJ2-7	-	TGTGCCAGCAGCCCCGGGGGAGCGGGGAACTACGAGCAGTACTTC	CASSPGGAGNYEQYF
-	TRBV11-3	TRBJ1-1	once	TGTGCCAGCAGCTCCGGGGAGGTCGGCACTGAAGCTTTCTTT	CASSSGEVGTEAFF
-	TRBV5-1	TRBJ1-2	-	TGCGCCAGCAGCTTGGACAACTATGGCTACACCTTC	CASSLDNYGYTF
-	TRBV2	TRBJ1-3	-	TGTGCCAGCACGGGGCTTTCAACCTCTGGAAACACCATATATTTT	CASTGLSTSGNTIYF
TRBD1	TRBV28	TRBJ1-4	-	TGTGCCAGCAGCAAGTGGACAGGGGGCGTCTTAGAAAAACTGTTTTTT	CASSKWTGGVLEKLFF